This T cell receptor (beta chain) was recovered during a study of T cell repertoires in cytomegalovirus infection. Across the study: Both a matching HLA type and CMV infection were indicated by public TCR beta signatures.

TCRdb re-called the reads with MiXCR, one entry per CDR3 protein. The table records a few hundred thousand distinct CDR3 sequences, approximately 24% of them present only once. The ends were cut back, 3 bases at V and 8 bases at J, with 14 bases in the middle. This CDR3 region has 14 residues. This clonotype came up a few times. Its antigen remains unidentified. Study conclusions and caveats: CMV-specific TCR beta clonotypes restricted by HLA-C dominated the ex vivo response. Carriers of CMV plus the relevant HLA were identified by cumulative public TCR beta family frequency.

The sample was CD8+ T cells from PBMCs. The V call is TRBV12-3 or TRBV12-4, the J call TRBJ2-1; D unclear. The TCR comes from a human donor in good health (CMV status not recorded). Some clones in this sample may be carry-over from other donors' samples. The CDR3 nucleotides read TGTGCCAGCAGTTTGGTGCTGGGGAACCATGAGCAGTTCTTC. It encodes CASSLVLGNHEQFF.